This passage covers 28 T cell receptor beta chains from one sample sequenced in a study of T-cell reconstitution after alpha-beta-depleted transplantation in children. TCRbeta library preparation incorporated unique molecular identifiers. MiXCR was run by TCRdb on the PCR reads, yielding one entry per CDR3 protein. Of 240,000 or so distinct CDR3 sequences in the sample, less than 9% are singletons; the top ten hold almost 6.5%. The material sequenced was PBMCs, mostly from graft donor cells, taken 180 days after TCRalphabeta/CD19-depleted stem cell transplant. The receptors were sampled from a male patient aged 10 to 17 who had a stem cell transplant for acute lymphoblastic leukemia, so the T cells may come from the graft donor.

This clonotype was seen ten or more times. This rearrangement joins TRBV7-3 to TRBJ2-1, with 9 positions matching TRBD2. The V and J ends lost 0 bases and 0 bases, in that order; junction bases with no gene match: 3. This CDR3 region has 17 residues. Germline CDR1 is SGHTA and CDR2 is FQGTGA. The CDR3 coding sequence is TGTGCCAGCAGCTTAACGAGCGGGGGGTACTCCTACAATGAGCAGTTCTTC. Its translation: CASSLTSGGYSYNEQFF.

The sample holds many counts of this clonotype. The chain combines TRBV18 with TRBJ2-7; D might be TRBD2 (6 bases). Trimming shortened V by 2 bases and J by 3 bases, and 8 bases separated the two germline ends. This CDR3 has 13 residues. Per germline, CDR1 KGHSH and CDR2 LQKENI. As DNA, the CDR3 is TGTGCCAGCTCACCAGGGGACTTCTACGAGCAGTACTTC. Residues: CASSPGDFYEQYF. The variable domain in full, completed from reference TRBV18 and TRBJ2-7, reads NAGVMQNPRHLVRRRGQEARLRCSPMKGHSHVYWYRQLPEEGLKFMVYLQKENIIDESGMPKERFSAEFPKEGPSILRIQQVVRGDSAAYFCASSPGDFYEQYFGPGTRLTVT.

This clonotype was observed many times. A junction boundary mismatches the germline segment, possibly from a read error. The rearrangement joins TRBV7-9 to TRBJ2-3, with D perhaps matching TRBD2 (6 bases). The germline gives CDR1 SEHNR, CDR2 FQNEAQ (reference sequence). The CDR3 consists of 14 residues. The CDR3 DNA reads TGTGCCAGCAGCTCCTCCGGGAGCATAGATACGCAGTATTTT. It yields the protein CASSSSGSIDTQYF.

This clonotype was counted many times. The chain couples TRBV12-3 or TRBV12-4 to TRBJ2-7, with 8 bases identical to TRBD2. This CDR3 is built from 12 residues. V gave up 8 bases and J gave up 5 bases; unmatched junction bases: 5. In nucleotides, the CDR3 is TGTGCCAGCCGGACTAGCAGCCACGAGCAGTACTTC. Its protein is CASRTSSHEQYF.

This clonotype has ten or more counts. The chain employs TRBV5-1 and TRBJ2-3; D possibly matches TRBD1 or TRBD2 (5 bases each). Germline assignment: CDR1 SGHRS and CDR2 YFSETQ. Trimming removed 5 bases at V and 6 bases at J, with 19 bases between. The CDR3 has 15 amino acids. CDR3 sequence reads: CASRIPGPNGDTQYF. CDR3 coding DNA: TGCGCCAGCAGGATACCGGGGCCCAATGGGGATACGCAGTATTTT.

This clonotype was recorded many times. The rearrangement joins TRBV18 to TRBJ2-5; D is possibly TRBD2 (5 bases). There are 14 residues in the CDR3. V gave up 0 bases and J gave up 5 bases, with 10 bases separating them. Germline V CDR1 and CDR2: KGHSH, LQKENI. CDR3 DNA sequence: TGTGCCAGCTCACCACCACGAGGGTCGGAGACCCAGTACTTC. It yields the protein CASSPPRGSETQYF.

This clonotype was recorded at least ten times. The chain uses TRBV28 and TRBJ2-7; D could derive from TRBD1 or TRBD2 (5 bases each). The germline V gene encodes CDR1 MDHEN and CDR2 SYDVKM. Between the trimmed V and J ends, which lost 7 bases and 2 bases, there was a span of 12 bases. This CDR3 spans 13 amino acids. CDR3 sequence reads: CASTSGTPYEQYF. Written as DNA, the CDR3 is TGTGCCAGCACGTCCGGGACCCCCTACGAGCAGTACTTC.

This clonotype showed up many times. The chain is built from TRBV12-3 or TRBV12-4 and TRBJ1-2; no definite D call. Trimming stripped 4 bases from V and 0 bases from J, with 6 bases between. The CDR3 is 13 amino acids. The CDR3 nucleotides are TGTGCCAGCAGTTATCCCTCTAACTATGGCTACACCTTC. This encodes CASSYPSNYGYTF.

To note about this clonotype: A much larger clone sits a single nucleotide away, making a read error possible. V is TRBV12-3 or TRBV12-4 and J is TRBJ2-7, with D unresolved. This CDR3 has 13 amino acids. V shed 5 bases and J shed 0 bases, with 8 bases lying between them. For the CDR3, the DNA is TGTGCCAGCAGTAAAAGGGTCTCCTACGAGCAGTACTTC. This encodes CASSKRVSYEQYF.

Ten or more counts support this clonotype. The chain links TRBV12-3 or TRBV12-4 to TRBJ1-3; D call uncertain. V was shortened by 3 bases and J by 0 bases, with 9 bases between the two germline ends. This CDR3 region has 15 residues. CDR3 sequence reads: CASSFEGISGNTIYF. As DNA, the CDR3 is TGTGCCAGCAGTTTCGAGGGTATCTCTGGAAACACCATATATTTT.

The chain recombines TRBV7-2 with TRBJ2-6, with TRBD1 matching 9 bases. Trimming cost V 5 bases and J 2 bases; bases outside gene matches: 7. Germline V CDR1 and CDR2: SGHTA, FQGNSA. The CDR3 has 17 residues. The DNA for the CDR3 is TGTGCCAGCAGCCCGCGTAGGACAGGGGCTGGGGCCAACGTCCTGACTTTC. This gives the protein CASSPRRTGAGANVLTF.

This clonotype was observed at least ten times. The chain employs TRBV5-1 and TRBJ2-7; the match to TRBD1 covers 7 bases. V trimming: 4 bases; J trimming: 3 bases; junction bases outside the gene matches: 4. CDR3 length equals 13 residues. The V gene's germline CDR1 is SGHRS and CDR2 YFSETQ. The CDR3 DNA reads as TGCGCCAGCAGCATGACAGGGTTCTACGAGCAGTACTTC. Protein: CASSMTGFYEQYF.

In this sample, this clonotype turned up many times. The chain recombines TRBV12-3 or TRBV12-4 with TRBJ1-2; D remains unclear. Trimming cost V 4 bases and J 2 bases, with 14 bases left between them. The CDR3 sequence is 15 residues long. This chain's CDR3 is CASSWSESANYGYTF. The DNA for the CDR3 is TGTGCCAGCAGTTGGTCGGAAAGTGCAAACTATGGCTACACCTTC.

This clonotype was found many times. The chain carries TRBV7-2 and TRBJ2-2; 7 nucleotides agree with TRBD1. Germline CDR1 SGHTA, CDR2 FQGNSA. The CDR3 has 16 residues. The junction had 1 base not matched to a gene; V was cut back by 0 bases and J by 0 bases. As DNA, the CDR3 is TGTGCCAGCAGCTTAGCCGGGACAGCGAACACCGGGGAGCTGTTTTTT. Its protein product is CASSLAGTANTGELFF.

This clonotype was picked up many times. This sequence joins TRBV20-1 and TRBJ1-5; 7 bases are a match to TRBD1. The CDR3 is 14 residues long. Germline CDR1 reads DFQATT; CDR2 reads SNEGSKA (reference sequence). The trim removed 6 bases at V and 2 bases at J, leaving 7 bases unmatched. Here the CDR3 reads CSASGQERNQPQHF. As DNA, the CDR3 is TGCAGTGCCTCCGGACAGGAACGCAATCAGCCCCAGCATTTT.

This chain connects TRBV7-9 to TRBJ2-3; D tentatively fits TRBD1 or TRBD2 (6 bases each). The CDR3 length is 16 residues. Germline lookup yields CDR1 SEHNR and CDR2 FQNEAQ (reference sequence). V shed 5 bases and J shed 2 bases, with 17 bases lying between them. CDR3 in amino acids: CASSPRLGGITDTQYF. The CDR3 DNA reads TGTGCCAGCAGCCCACGACTAGGGGGGATCACAGATACGCAGTATTTT.

Ten or more counts support this clonotype. The gene calls are TRBV10-3 and TRBJ2-4; 7 bases align to TRBD2. V dropped 4 bases and J dropped 8; count of bases not matched to a gene: 8. The CDR3 length is 14 residues. The germline V gene has CDR1 ENHRY and CDR2 SYGVKD. In nucleotides, the CDR3 is TGTGCCATCAGTGTGAGTGGGGGGGGAGACATTCAGTACTTC. This translates into CAISVSGGGDIQYF.

This clonotype was counted ten times or more. The chain is built from TRBV5-1 and TRBJ1-5; D perhaps matches TRBD1 (6 bases). This CDR3 spans 16 amino acids. V gave up 2 bases and J gave up 5 bases, with 17 bases separating them. In germline, CDR1 is SGHRS, CDR2 YFSETQ. Here the CDR3 reads CASSFQPGTYDQPQHF. The CDR3 DNA reads as TGCGCCAGCAGCTTTCAACCGGGGACATATGATCAGCCCCAGCATTTT.

This clonotype was counted ten times or more. The genes are TRBV7-2 and TRBJ2-3; weak D call: TRBD2 (5 bases). Germline CDR1 and CDR2: SGHTA and FQGNSA. The CDR3 has 13 residues. V was pared by 5 bases and J by 6 bases, with 12 bases between. The CDR3 DNA reads as TGTGCCAGCAGCCTAGGCCCGGGGGATACGCAGTATTTT. Its protein product is CASSLGPGDTQYF.

This clonotype was observed many times. The chain links TRBV5-1 to TRBJ2-3; D unclear. CDR1 and CDR2 (germline): SGHRS, YFSETQ. The CDR3 consists of 13 residues. Trimming cost V 0 bases and J 2 bases, with 4 bases left between them. The CDR3, as DNA: TGCGCCAGCAGCTTGGACCTCACAGATACGCAGTATTTT. This encodes CASSLDLTDTQYF.

This clonotype was picked up many times. This chain uses TRBV5-1 with TRBJ2-7; D is ambiguous. Trimming shortened V by 0 bases and J by 0 bases, and 7 bases separated the two germline ends. The CDR3 extends over 14 amino acids. Germline CDR1 reads SGHRS; CDR2 reads YFSETQ. DNA of the CDR3: TGCGCCAGCAGCTTGGACAATTCCTCCTACGAGCAGTACTTC. This codes for CASSLDNSSYEQYF.

This clonotype occurred many times. This chain uses TRBV7-9 with TRBJ2-5; TRBD1 is a possible D gene (5 bases). The germline V gene has CDR1 SEHNR and CDR2 FQNEAQ (reference sequence). There are 14 residues in the CDR3. V lost 5 bases and J lost 1, with 11 bases in between. CDR3 in DNA: TGTGCCAGCAGCCCCCGACAGCCCCAAGAGACCCAGTACTTC. This encodes CASSPRQPQETQYF.

This clonotype came up many times. This chain connects TRBV19 to TRBJ2-3; D unclear. Germline CDR1 is LNHDA and CDR2 is SQIVND (reference sequence). CDR3 length: 13 residues. V lost 10 bases and J 3 bases, leaving 14 bases between the germline ends. CDR3 loop: CAIGPGWTDTQYF. The CDR3 DNA follows: TGTGCCATCGGACCCGGATGGACAGATACGCAGTATTTT.

This clonotype was detected many times. This rearrangement joins TRBV10-3 to TRBJ1-1, with 7 bases fitting TRBD1. Unmatched junction bases numbered 6, after V lost 2 bases and J lost 0 bases. CDR3 length equals 16 residues. Germline-derived CDR1 and CDR2 are ENHRY and SYGVKD. CDR3 sequence: CAISEPDRPMNTEAFF. The CDR3 nucleotides are TGTGCCATCAGTGAGCCGGACAGGCCCATGAACACTGAAGCTTTCTTT.

There are many counts of this clonotype. The rearrangement uses TRBV5-1 and TRBJ2-7; 7 nucleotides line up with TRBD2. V dropped 0 bases and J dropped 0; count of bases not matched to a gene: 3. The CDR3 runs 15 residues. The germline V gene has CDR1 SGHRS and CDR2 YFSETQ. The chain's CDR3 is CASSLGGDYSYEQYF. The CDR3, as DNA: TGCGCCAGCAGCTTGGGAGGGGACTACTCCTACGAGCAGTACTTC.

Regarding this clonotype: A read error is possible here, since a much larger clone lies one base away. This chain uses TRBV20-1 with TRBJ2-6; D not resolved. V dropped 3 bases and J dropped 0 bases, with 15 bases sitting between them. Germline CDR1 reads DFQATT; CDR2 reads SNEGSKA (reference sequence). The CDR3 contains 17 residues. In DNA, the CDR3 is TGCAGTGCTAGCCTAGGGTCAGGTTCCTCTGGGGCCAACGTCCTGACTTTC. Translating gives CSASLGSGSSGANVLTF.

This clonotype was recorded at least ten times. The chain has TRBV2 and TRBJ1-2, with 8 bases aligning to TRBD1. V shed 10 bases and J 2 bases; nucleotides not matched to a gene: 15. The CDR3 length is 16 residues. Germline values: CDR1 SNHLY, CDR2 FYNNEI. The CDR3 loop reads CAIPWATWTGNYGYTF. The CDR3 region has the DNA TGTGCCATCCCGTGGGCTACTTGGACAGGGAACTATGGCTACACCTTC.

This clonotype was observed at least ten times. The chain couples TRBV3-1 to TRBJ2-5; 8 bases are shared with TRBD2. CDR1 and CDR2 (germline): LGHDT, YNNKEL (reference sequence). The CDR3 length is 15 residues. The V and J ends lost 4 bases and 2 bases, in that order; junction bases with no gene match: 6. CDR3 nucleotide sequence: TGTGCCAGCAGCCCCAAGCGGGGGATACAAGAGACCCAGTACTTC. Translating gives CASSPKRGIQETQYF.